The clone carrying this T cell receptor (beta chain) was picked up one time. The data were produced by immunoSEQ multiplex PCR, yet TCRdb's version contains in-frame clones alone and is incomplete. The sample lists 140,000 or so clones, around 80% occurring once. The data were obtained in a study of blood T cell repertoires in COVID-19. Study at large: Whether acute or convalescent, the COVID-19 samples came from the United States, Italy and Spain.

CDR1 is DFQATT and CDR2 is SNEGSKA in the germline V gene (reference sequence). The CDR3 is 16 residues long. V lost 3 bases, J lost 7 bases, and 10 bases stayed unmatched. Recruits, aged roughly 18 to 89 years, lived in some 25 US areas. Allocation to cohorts depended on clinical history reported by the participants. The sequence was obtained from a woman younger than 35 who had been exposed to COVID-19. The rearrangement links TRBV20-1 to TRBJ2-1, with 12 bases that match TRBD2. Input material: PBMCs or T cells enriched from blood (not recorded which). The chain's CDR3 is CSASKKLAGGGNEQFF. CDR3 sequence (DNA): TGCAGTGCTAGTAAAAAGCTAGCGGGAGGGGGTAATGAGCAGTTCTTC.